This T cell receptor beta chain was captured in a study of blood T cells in healthy people across ages. This clonotype was recorded a few times. The CDR3 spans 16 residues. Germline-derived CDR1 and CDR2 are SGHRS and YFSETQ. V was clipped by 4 bases and J by 7 bases; unmatched bases: 10. It was with a sample-barcoded 5' primer and a J-beta primer mix that a second PCR of roughly 7 to 12 cycles was run. TCRdb independently ran MiXCR on the 5' RACE reads; one entry per CDR3 protein. The sample holds some 850,000 distinct CDR3 sequences, around a quarter seen once. This same sample was also taken into another study, of T cells of mothers and their children. That report adds: When mothers and children were related, their normalized repertoire overlap, which was always slightly higher, did not differ significantly from that of unrelated pairs.

Specimen: blood. The V call is TRBV5-1, the J call TRBJ2-3; 12 nucleotides line up with TRBD2. This clonotype originated in a boy between 10 and 17 years old in good health. The DNA for the CDR3 is TGCGCCAGCAGCCCAACTAGCGGGGGGCTCTCGAATACGCAGTATTTT. This codes for CASSPTSGGLSNTQYF.